A single sample is the source of the 13 T cell receptor beta chains below, sequenced in a study of CD8+ T cells in alopecia areata. The sequencing template was cDNA reverse transcribed from extracted RNA. Libraries were prepared by immunoSEQ multiplex PCR; TCRdb keeps only in-frame clonotypes and omits some of them. The table lists fewer than 90,000 clones, about 51% of them singletons. Input material: NKG2D-high CD8+ T cells sorted from blood. The receptors here all came from a human donor with alopecia areata.

The rearrangement uses TRBV29-1 and TRBJ1-4; D is unresolved. Per the germline V gene, CDR1 is SQVTM and CDR2 is ANQGSEA. This CDR3 is built from 10 residues. V was cut by 4 bases and J by 7 bases, with 4 bases left in between. CDR3 residues: CSVVVEKLFF. The DNA for the CDR3 is TGCAGCGTTGTGGTTGAAAAACTGTTTTTT.

V gene TRBV25-1 combines with J gene TRBJ2-5; D uncertain. The CDR3 consists of 12 residues. Trimming took 0 bases from V and 4 from J, leaving 3 bases between them. Per germline, CDR1 MGHDK and CDR2 SYGVNS. The CDR3 nucleotides are TGTGCCAGCAGTGAATACGGAGAGACCCAGTACTTC. Its protein product is CASSEYGETQYF. The complete variable domain, with remaining parts taken from reference TRBV25-1 and TRBJ2-5, reads EADIYQTPRYLVIGTGKKITLECSQTMGHDKMYWYQQDPGMELHLIHYSYGVNSTEKGDLSSESTVSRIRTEHFPLTLESARPSHTSQYLCASSEYGETQYFGPGTRLLVL.

This clone occurred a few times. This chain uses TRBV29-1 with TRBJ2-6; D remains ambiguous. The CDR3 has 12 amino acids. Trimming stripped 6 bases from V and 5 bases from J, with 8 bases between. The germline V gene has CDR1 SQVTM and CDR2 ANQGSEA. The CDR3 sequence is CSVASRANVLTF. The CDR3 region has the DNA TGCAGCGTCGCCTCGAGGGCCAACGTCCTGACTTTC.

The chain carries TRBV4-3 and TRBJ2-4; D is possibly TRBD1 (5 bases). This CDR3 has 16 residues. Per the germline V gene, CDR1 is LGHNA and CDR2 is YSLEER. V was clipped by 2 bases and J by 3 bases, with 14 bases between them. DNA of the CDR3: TGCGCCAGCAGCCAACGTCAAGGGGCGGACAAAAACATTCAGTACTTC. Translated, it gives CASSQRQGADKNIQYF.

The rearrangement joins TRBV27 to TRBJ2-1, with TRBD2 as a possible D gene (5 bases). CDR3 length: 12 amino acids. Germline CDR1 MNHEY, CDR2 SMNVEV (reference sequence). With 6 bases removed from V and 10 bases from J, the gap between germline ends came to 13 bases. This CDR3 is CASSQLAGEQFF. CDR3 in DNA: TGTGCCAGCAGCCAGCTAGCCGGCGAGCAGTTCTTC.

The rearrangement links TRBV4-1 to TRBJ2-1, with D perhaps TRBD2 (5 bases). This CDR3 comprises 15 residues. Deletions cut 0 bases from V and 3 bases from J, with 9 bases between. Germline V gene sequence: CDR1 MGHRA, CDR2 YSYEKL. The CDR3 protein is CASSQELGIYNEQFF. CDR3 in DNA: TGCGCCAGCAGCCAAGAACTAGGCATCTACAATGAGCAGTTCTTC.

This chain links TRBV30 with TRBJ2-7; D is uncertain. V was pared by 3 bases and J by 3 bases, with 6 bases between. The germline CDR1 and CDR2 sequences are GTSNPN and SVGIG (reference sequence). The CDR3 sequence is 11 residues long. CDR3 residues: CAWRKGYEQYF. The CDR3 bases are TGTGCCTGGAGAAAGGGCTACGAGCAGTACTTC. The whole variable domain, filled in from reference TRBV30 and TRBJ2-7, reads SQTIHQWPATLVQPVGSPLSLECTVEGTSNPNLYWYRQAAGRGLQLLFYSVGIGQISSEVPQNLSASRPQDRQFILSSKKLLLSDSGFYLCAWRKGYEQYFGPGTRLTVT.

This chain connects TRBV13 to TRBJ2-7; possibly TRBD1 for D (7 bases). Trimming stripped 4 bases from V and 4 bases from J, with 17 bases between. The germline V gene has CDR1 PRHDT and CDR2 FYEKMQ (reference sequence). This CDR3 contains 15 residues. CDR3 loop: CASSSRQGGEYEQYF. The CDR3, as DNA: TGTGCCAGCAGCTCTCGACAGGGCGGGGAGTACGAGCAGTACTTC.

This clone has a handful of counts. The chain employs TRBV29-1 and TRBJ2-2; 13 bases are shared with TRBD2. V was pared by 7 bases and J by 4 bases, with 6 bases of the junction left unmatched. This CDR3 has 15 residues. Germline V gene data show CDR1 as SQVTM and CDR2 as ANQGSEA. The CDR3 DNA sequence: TGCAGCGCCTCGGGACTAGCGGGAATCACCGGGGAGCTGTTTTTT. Protein sequence: CSASGLAGITGELFF.

This clone was seen a handful of times. The chain has TRBV27 and TRBJ2-3; D uncertain. CDR3 length equals 14 residues. Germline CDR1 MNHEY, CDR2 SMNVEV (reference sequence). V lost 6 bases, J lost 4 bases, and 14 bases lay in between. This CDR3 reads CASSPGPSSDTQYF. Written as DNA, the CDR3 is TGTGCCAGCAGCCCAGGACCATCGTCAGATACGCAGTATTTT.

In this sample, this clone turned up a few times. The V gene is TRBV25-1, the J gene TRBJ2-7; D is uncertain. CDR3 length: 11 residues. V lost 4 bases and J lost 4, with 5 bases in between. Germline V gives CDR1 MGHDK, CDR2 SYGVNS. The CDR3 sequence: CASSAAYEQYF. Written as DNA, the CDR3 is TGTGCCAGCAGTGCGGCATACGAGCAGTACTTC.

This clone showed up just a few times. The chain links TRBV30 to TRBJ2-1, with 8 positions matching TRBD2. This CDR3 spans 14 amino acids. Trimming cost V 4 bases and J 2 bases; bases outside gene matches: 4. CDR1 is GTSNPN, CDR2 SVGIG, per germline (reference sequence). The CDR3 coding sequence is TGTGCCTGGACGGGAGGGGGGGCCTACAATGAGCAGTTCTTC. Translating gives CAWTGGGAYNEQFF.

This clone turned up a few times. This rearrangement joins TRBV27 to TRBJ2-1; D uncertain. The CDR3 contains 15 residues. Between the trimmed V and J ends, which lost 3 bases and 7 bases, there was a span of 16 bases. In germline, CDR1 is MNHEY, CDR2 SMNVEV (reference sequence). Written as DNA, the CDR3 is TGTGCCAGCAGTTTCGGACCAAGGCGAGGTAATGAGCAGTTCTTC. This translates into CASSFGPRRGNEQFF.